This T cell receptor beta chain emerged from a study of response to subunit inactivated influenza vaccine. Points from the study as a whole: Authors suggested seasonal influenza vaccinations each recruit few new T cells.

TCRdb re-called the RT-PCR reads with MiXCR, one entry per CDR3 protein. There are 650,000 to 800,000 distinct CDR3 sequences in the sample; approximately 15% occur only once, and around 7.3% lies in the top ten. On this clonotype: No antigen is known for it.

V lost 5 bases and J lost 9; bases outside the gene matches: 9. CDR1 SQVTM and CDR2 ANQGSEA come from the germline V gene. The CDR3 is 12 amino acids. V and J are TRBV29-1 and TRBJ1-1; 7 nucleotides match TRBD1. This clonotype was sampled from a man in his fifties or sixties who received an inactivated influenza vaccine. This sample comprised PBMCs from blood, obtained around 14 days before vaccination. The chain's CDR3 is CSVTRTGSQAFF. CDR3 sequence (DNA): TGCAGCGTTACAAGGACAGGTAGCCAAGCTTTCTTT.